This TCR beta chain was captured by sequencing in a study of cytomegalovirus exposure and HLA in healthy donors. This clone was found once. The PCR used 60 Vbeta and 13 Jbeta primers. The data were produced by immunoSEQ multiplex PCR, yet TCRdb's version contains in-frame clones alone and is incomplete. The sample contains about 130,000 clones, 81% of which appear only once. In germline, CDR1 is SGHDN, CDR2 FVKESK. V was clipped by 1 base and J by 7 bases; unmatched bases: 1. The CDR3 contains 13 residues. The material sequenced was PBMCs. This receptor was taken from a man between 18 and 35 years old in good health and CMV-seropositive. This chain connects TRBV14 to TRBJ2-1; 7 nucleotides align to TRBD1. The CDR3 bases are TGTGCCAGCAGCCAAGGACAGGGTAATGAGCAGTTCTTC. Its translation is CASSQGQGNEQFF.